One sample yielded the 23 T cell receptor beta chains listed below, sequenced in a study of response to subunit inactivated influenza vaccine. TCRdb called the RT-PCR reads again in MiXCR, with one record for every CDR3 protein. This sample has 400,000 to 650,000 distinct CDR3 sequences, with approximately 7.3% found just once. The source material was PBMCs from blood, sampled around 25 months after vaccination. These TCRs come from a man aged 50 to 75 who received an inactivated influenza vaccine.

At least ten counts were recorded for this clonotype. The chain uses TRBV4-2 and TRBJ2-2; perhaps TRBD2 as D (5 bases). The germline V gene has CDR1 LGHNA and CDR2 YNFKEQ. V was trimmed by 0 bases and J by 4 bases, leaving 15 bases between them. CDR3 length: 17 amino acids. CDR3 region: CASSQDLPQAGTGELFF. CDR3 DNA sequence: TGTGCCAGCAGCCAAGATCTGCCCCAGGCGGGCACCGGGGAGCTGTTTTTT.

This clonotype was picked up a small number of times. As DNA, the CDR3 is TGTGCCAGCAGTTCAAGGGACAGCTTACAAAATACGCAGTATTTT. Protein product: CASSSRDSLQNTQYF. The V and J genes are TRBV12-3 or TRBV12-4 and TRBJ2-3; 7 bases match TRBD1. The CDR3 loop spans 15 amino acids. V trimming: 4 bases; J trimming: 7 bases; junction bases outside the gene matches: 11.

The rearrangement joins TRBV15 to TRBJ2-1; TRBD2 agrees at 7 bases. Per the germline V gene, CDR1 is LNHNV and CDR2 is YYDKDF (reference sequence). CDR3 length equals 15 residues. V gave up 5 bases and J gave up 0 bases; unmatched junction bases: 4. The CDR3: CATSRGDRSYNEQFF. DNA of the CDR3: TGTGCCACCAGCCGGGGGGACCGCTCCTACAATGAGCAGTTCTTC.

This clonotype was found a few times. The CDR3 protein is CSAPRPGYTGELFF. CDR3 nucleotides: TGCAGTGCGCCCAGACCGGGGTACACCGGGGAGCTGTTTTTT. The chain couples TRBV20-1 to TRBJ2-2; TRBD2 might be the D (5 bases). CDR1 and CDR2 (germline): DFQATT, SNEGSKA (reference sequence). The V end lost 6 bases, the J end lost 3 bases, and 14 bases lay between the germline ends. This CDR3 has 14 amino acids.

This clonotype was seen repeatedly, ten times or more. The chain couples TRBV12-3 or TRBV12-4 to TRBJ2-1; D is undetermined. V was cut by 5 bases and J by 4 bases, with 6 bases left in between. This CDR3 is built from 12 residues. The CDR3 loop reads CASSGQYNEQFF. In DNA, the CDR3 is TGTGCCAGCAGTGGGCAGTACAATGAGCAGTTCTTC.

The rearrangement links TRBV20-1 to TRBJ2-2; tentatively, D is TRBD1 or TRBD2 (5 bases each). The V and J ends lost 0 bases and 3 bases respectively, with 20 bases between them. Germline V gene data show CDR1 as DFQATT and CDR2 as SNEGSKA (reference sequence). The CDR3 is 18 residues long. The CDR3 bases are TGCAGTGCTAGAGATTTCCGGGGACCGCCTGGGGACACCGGGGAGCTGTTTTTT. It specifies CSARDFRGPPGDTGELFF.

The chain employs TRBV20-1 and TRBJ2-4, with TRBD1 as a possible D gene (6 bases). CDR1 DFQATT and CDR2 SNEGSKA come from the germline V gene (reference sequence). V lost 5 bases and J 2 bases, leaving 13 bases between the germline ends. This CDR3 comprises 14 residues. As DNA, the CDR3 is TGCAGTGCTTCTGAGGGGGTTCCCAAAAACATTCAGTACTTC. Amino acids: CSASEGVPKNIQYF.

This chain joins TRBV6-2 or TRBV6-3 and TRBJ2-1; no clear D gene. The CDR3 has 18 amino acids. Deletions cut 4 bases from V and 8 bases from J, with 27 bases between. Germline-derived CDR1 and CDR2 are MNHEY and SVGEGT. Here the CDR3 DNA reads TGTGCCAGCAGTTCCCCAAAGGGCACGCGGTCCCCGACGGATGAGCAGTTCTTC. This sequence encodes CASSSPKGTRSPTDEQFF.

The J gene is TRBJ2-7, the V gene TRBV29-1, with D unresolved. Trimming took off 3 bases at V and 2 bases at J, with 8 bases between the two ends. The germline gives CDR1 SQVTM, CDR2 ANQGSEA. CDR3 length equals 12 residues. The CDR3 bases are TGCAGCGTTGAGGCCAGGCCCTACGAGCAGTACTTC. It encodes CSVEARPYEQYF.

This clonotype was counted only a few times. The DNA for the CDR3 is TGTGCCACCAGTGATGGCACCAGGGGAGGATTTGAAAAACTGTTTTTT. Translating gives CATSDGTRGGFEKLFF. The V gene is TRBV24-1, the J gene TRBJ1-4; tentative D call: TRBD1 (6 bases). The germline gives CDR1 KGHDR, CDR2 SFDVKD. CDR3 length equals 16 residues. The V end lost 3 bases, the J end lost 7 bases, and 17 bases lay between the germline ends.

The chain couples TRBV3-1 to TRBJ1-1, with D tentatively TRBD1 (5 bases). Looked up from germline, CDR1 is LGHDT and CDR2 is YNNKEL (reference sequence). V lost 4 bases and J lost 1, with 10 bases in between. The CDR3 sequence is 14 residues long. The CDR3 bases are TGTGCCAGCAGCCGTGGACACACGAACACTGAAGCTTTCTTT. This encodes CASSRGHTNTEAFF.

This chain links TRBV12-3 or TRBV12-4 with TRBJ2-2; D may be TRBD2 (6 bases). CDR3 length: 17 amino acids. V gave up 5 bases and J gave up 1 base, with 17 bases separating them. CDR3 residues: CASSPPRDFRNTGELFF. CDR3 in DNA: TGTGCCAGCAGTCCTCCCCGGGACTTTCGGAACACCGGGGAGCTGTTTTTT.

The genes are TRBV5-1 and TRBJ2-5; 7 positions agree with TRBD2. V lost 4 bases and J lost 7; bases outside the gene matches: 13. Germline V gene lookup returns CDR1 SGHRS and CDR2 YFSETQ. The length of the CDR3 is 15 residues. In DNA form, the CDR3 reads TGCGCCAGCAGCCCGTGGACTAGGCGGGAACGGACCCAGTACTTC. Its translation: CASSPWTRRERTQYF.

The rearrangement links TRBV7-2 to TRBJ2-7; 11 bases match TRBD2. Germline V lookup: CDR1 SGHTA, CDR2 FQGNSA. V was pared by 3 bases and J by 0 bases, with 4 bases of the junction left unmatched. The CDR3 runs 16 residues. CDR3 protein: CASSFRTSGSSYEQYF. CDR3 bases: TGTGCCAGCAGCTTTAGGACTAGCGGGTCCTCCTACGAGCAGTACTTC. Filled out from reference TRBV7-2 and TRBJ2-7, the complete variable domain reads GAGVSQSPSNKVTEKGKDVELRCDPISGHTALYWYRQSLGQGLEFLIYFQGNSAPDKSGLPSDRFSAERTGGSVSTLTIQRTQQEDSAVYLCASSFRTSGSSYEQYFGPGTRLTVT.

The V and J genes are TRBV20-1 and TRBJ2-2, with 7 bases aligning to TRBD2. The germline V gene has CDR1 DFQATT and CDR2 SNEGSKA (reference sequence). This CDR3 is 15 amino acids long. Trimming at V came to 6 bases and at J to 6 bases, leaving 13 bases not matched to a gene. The CDR3 region has the DNA TGCAGTGCCCGTTTGCGGGGGAGGAGGGCCGGGGAGCTGTTTTTT. Its protein is CSARLRGRRAGELFF.

V usage is TRBV6-1 and J usage is TRBJ2-7; D gene uncertain. CDR1 and CDR2 from the germline V gene are MNHNS and SASEGT. V shed 5 bases and J shed 0 bases, with 17 bases lying between them. The CDR3 consists of 16 residues. CDR3 residues: CASSPSAQILSYEQYF. CDR3 nucleotide sequence: TGTGCCAGCAGTCCTTCCGCACAGATCCTCTCCTACGAGCAGTACTTC.

The J gene is TRBJ2-5, the V gene TRBV2, with 9 bases matching TRBD1. Per the germline V gene, CDR1 is SNHLY and CDR2 is FYNNEI. V gave up 5 bases and J gave up 1 base; unmatched junction bases: 8. The CDR3 sequence is 16 residues long. The CDR3 nucleotides read TGTGCCAGCAGTCGGACAGGGGCAAGGACCCAAGAGACCCAGTACTTC. Its protein is CASSRTGARTQETQYF.

This clonotype was detected a few times. J is TRBJ2-7 and V is TRBV7-6, with TRBD2 matching over 8 bases. V lost 4 bases, J lost 5 bases, and 4 bases stayed unmatched. This CDR3 region has 13 residues. Per germline, CDR1 SGHVS and CDR2 FNYEAQ. The CDR3 region has the DNA TGTGCCAGCAGCTACGTAGCGGGGAACGAGCAGTACTTC. This codes for CASSYVAGNEQYF.

The chain links TRBV12-3 or TRBV12-4 to TRBJ1-4; TRBD1 matches 8 bases. V lost 5 bases to trimming and J lost 8 bases; unmatched junction nucleotides: 7. The CDR3 covers 14 residues. The CDR3 coding sequence is TGTGCCAGCAGTGCACAGGGGGGAAGGGAAAAACTGTTTTTT. Protein product: CASSAQGGREKLFF.

This clonotype was counted ten times or more. The rearrangement uses TRBV7-2 and TRBJ2-1; 9 bases agree with TRBD2. CDR1 and CDR2 (germline): SGHTA, FQGNSA. The CDR3 is 15 residues long. V was pared by 1 base and J by 7 bases, with 5 bases of the junction left unmatched. The CDR3 region has the DNA TGTGCCAGCAGCTTAGGGGCGGGAGGGCGGAATGAGCAGTTCTTC. Amino acid sequence: CASSLGAGGRNEQFF. Full variable domain (remainder filled in from reference TRBV7-2 and TRBJ2-1): GAGVSQSPSNKVTEKGKDVELRCDPISGHTALYWYRQSLGQGLEFLIYFQGNSAPDKSGLPSDRFSAERTGGSVSTLTIQRTQQEDSAVYLCASSLGAGGRNEQFFGPGTRLTVL.

This clonotype was observed a handful of times. The chain joins TRBV3-1 to TRBJ2-5, with D uncertain. Germline CDR1 LGHDT, CDR2 YNNKEL (reference sequence). V was clipped by 7 bases and J by 4 bases, with 13 bases between them. The CDR3 contains 13 residues. The CDR3 sequence is CASKGVGVETQYF. The CDR3 DNA sequence: TGTGCCAGCAAGGGCGTAGGAGTAGAGACCCAGTACTTC.

This clonotype has at least ten counts. The rearrangement joins TRBV20-1 to TRBJ2-5; D is ambiguous. With 3 bases removed from V and 4 bases from J, the gap between germline ends came to 12 bases. The CDR3 length is 13 residues. The germline gives CDR1 DFQATT, CDR2 SNEGSKA (reference sequence). For the CDR3, the DNA is TGCAGTGCTAGCATCAGGATTGGAGAGACCCAGTACTTC. Protein: CSASIRIGETQYF.

This clonotype has at least ten counts. The rearrangement joins TRBV30 to TRBJ2-1; D unclear. V was clipped by 5 bases and J by 8 bases, with 7 bases between them. Looked up from germline, CDR1 is GTSNPN and CDR2 is SVGIG (reference sequence). The CDR3 sequence is 10 residues long. The CDR3, as DNA: TGTGCCTGGGGAGACTATGAGCAGTTCTTC. Translated, it gives CAWGDYEQFF.